These T cell receptor beta chains were read from a single sample in a study of blood T cell repertoires in COVID-19. Data came from immunoSEQ multiplex PCR; TCRdb stores just in-frame clones and leaves some out. Counted here are roughly 180,000 clones, 85% occurring once; the ten biggest clones make up roughly 8%. Sequencing was performed on peripheral blood. The source of these receptors is a woman aged 60 to 75 with acute or convalescent COVID-19. CDR3s include the opening cysteine and the closing phenylalanine or tryptophan. The order of the fields is CDR3 DNA, CDR3 protein, V gene, clone size, J gene, D gene. D genes are given only for firm matches. Where a row states a size, it is once, few, many or the class of an expanded clone; other rows omit it.

cdr3_nt: TGTGCCAGCAGCGTAGGACAGGCCAATCAGCCCCAGCATTTT
cdr3_aa: CASSVGQANQPQHF
v_call: TRBV9
clone_size: -
j_call: TRBJ1-5
d_call: -

cdr3_nt: TGTGCCAGCAGCTTGGCAGAGCTACTAGCGGGATATGGTAACGAGCAGTACTTC
cdr3_aa: CASSLAELLAGYGNEQYF
v_call: TRBV7-9
clone_size: -
j_call: TRBJ2-7
d_call: TRBD2

cdr3_nt: TGTGCCAGCAGTTTATCAGGGGGACGGCTCAATCAGCCCCAGCATTTT
cdr3_aa: CASSLSGGRLNQPQHF
v_call: TRBV27
clone_size: -
j_call: TRBJ1-5
d_call: -

cdr3_nt: TGTGCCAGCTCACCCGAATTACAGGATTTCACCACTGAAGCTTTCTTT
cdr3_aa: CASSPELQDFTTEAFF
v_call: TRBV18
clone_size: few
j_call: TRBJ1-1
d_call: -

cdr3_nt: TGTGCCAGCAGTCTAGCTAGTACAGATACGCAGTATTTT
cdr3_aa: CASSLASTDTQYF
v_call: TRBV2
clone_size: -
j_call: TRBJ2-3
d_call: -

cdr3_nt: TGCGCCAGCAGCTTGAGGGCTAGCGGAACCCAAGAGACCCAGTACTTC
cdr3_aa: CASSLRASGTQETQYF
v_call: TRBV5-1
clone_size: -
j_call: TRBJ2-5
d_call: TRBD2

cdr3_nt: TGTGCCTGGAGTACGCCTAGCGGGAGTTACAATGAGCAGTTCTTC
cdr3_aa: CAWSTPSGSYNEQFF
v_call: TRBV30
clone_size: -
j_call: TRBJ2-1
d_call: TRBD2

cdr3_nt: TGTGCCAGCAGGCGATTCCGGGACAGAGTATACAATGAGCAGTTCTTC
cdr3_aa: CASRRFRDRVYNEQFF
v_call: TRBV6-6
clone_size: few
j_call: TRBJ2-1
d_call: TRBD1

cdr3_nt: TGTGCCAGTAGTATTACAGCGAACACTGAAGCTTTCTTT
cdr3_aa: CASSITANTEAFF
v_call: TRBV19
clone_size: -
j_call: TRBJ1-1
d_call: -

cdr3_nt: TGCAGCGTCGACACAGGGAGTCGGACAGATACGCAGTATTTT
cdr3_aa: CSVDTGSRTDTQYF
v_call: TRBV29-1
clone_size: -
j_call: TRBJ2-3
d_call: -

cdr3_nt: TGCGCCAGCAGCATAGGGACTAGCACTAGCACAGATACGCAGTATTTT
cdr3_aa: CASSIGTSTSTDTQYF
v_call: TRBV5-1
clone_size: -
j_call: TRBJ2-3
d_call: TRBD2

cdr3_nt: TGTGCCAGCAGCCTAAATCCGGGGGGCACCGGGGAGCTGTTTTTT
cdr3_aa: CASSLNPGGTGELFF
v_call: TRBV3-1/TRBV3-2
clone_size: -
j_call: TRBJ2-2
d_call: TRBD2

cdr3_nt: TGTGCCAGCAGGACTCAGGGAGGTGGAAACACCATATATTTT
cdr3_aa: CASRTQGGGNTIYF
v_call: TRBV3-1/TRBV3-2
clone_size: -
j_call: TRBJ1-3
d_call: -